This entry describes one T cell receptor (beta chain). Clones were sequenced by immunoSEQ multiplex PCR, and TCRdb holds only the in-frame ones, with some missing. The repertoire holds under 200,000 clones, with about 90% as singletons. The data derive from a study of T cell responses to AZD1222 COVID-19 vaccine. V was trimmed by 2 bases and J by 0 bases, leaving 2 bases between them. CDR1 and CDR2 (germline): GTSNPN, SVGIG (reference sequence). This CDR3 comprises 11 residues. This sample comprised peripheral blood, obtained on day 0 of AZD1222 vaccination. The sequence was collected from an adult in good health. The chain couples TRBV30 to TRBJ2-7; D call uncertain. The CDR3 loop reads CAWSHSYEQYF. Here the CDR3 DNA reads TGTGCCTGGAGTCACTCCTACGAGCAGTACTTC.